This is a list of T cell receptor beta chains from one sample in a study of CD8 T cells in ankylosing spondylitis. MiXCR, run by TCRdb on the 5' RACE reads, gives a single entry per CDR3 protein. Among about 220,000 distinct CDR3 sequences listed, around 25% were seen once. Sequences were obtained from blood, either unsorted or a sorted T cell fraction (not recorded which). Every receptor here comes from a male donor with ankylosing spondylitis or in good health (not recorded which). Each CDR3 is given with its conserved first and last residue. Each record gives: J gene, D gene, clone size, V gene, CDR3 protein, CDR3 DNA. A D gene is named only where the DNA matches it firmly. For some rows the clone size is stated as once, few or many, or as a class when expanded; others skip it.

j_gene: TRBJ1-2; d_gene: .; abundance: once; v_gene: TRBV3-1; CDR3aa: CASSQEGGSHYGYTF; CDR3nt: TGTGCCAGCAGCCAAGAAGGTGGCAGTCATTATGGCTACACCTTC
j_gene: TRBJ2-3; d_gene: .; abundance: many; v_gene: TRBV5-5; CDR3aa: CASSLIADSPITDTQYF; CDR3nt: TGTGCCAGCAGCTTGATTGCCGACAGCCCTATCACAGATACGCAGTATTTT
j_gene: TRBJ1-1; d_gene: .; abundance: many; v_gene: TRBV29-1; CDR3aa: CSVVFTELNTEAFF; CDR3nt: TGCAGCGTTGTCTTCACTGAGCTGAACACTGAAGCTTTCTTT
j_gene: TRBJ2-1; d_gene: TRBD2; abundance: many; v_gene: TRBV12-3/TRBV12-4; CDR3aa: CASSLAGASGYNEQFF; CDR3nt: TGTGCCAGCAGTTTGGCCGGGGCTAGCGGATACAATGAGCAGTTCTTC
j_gene: TRBJ2-1; d_gene: TRBD2; abundance: .; v_gene: TRBV6-1; CDR3aa: CASREGLAGAEQFF; CDR3nt: TGTGCCAGCAGGGAGGGACTAGCGGGCGCTGAGCAGTTCTTC
j_gene: TRBJ2-1; d_gene: .; abundance: .; v_gene: TRBV20-1; CDR3aa: CSARARLSSYNEQFF; CDR3nt: TGCAGTGCTAGAGCGCGGCTGAGCTCCTACAATGAGCAGTTCTTC
j_gene: TRBJ2-5; d_gene: .; abundance: many; v_gene: TRBV7-2; CDR3aa: CASSKTSRETQYF; CDR3nt: TGTGCCAGCAGCAAAACTAGCCGGGAGACCCAGTACTTC
j_gene: TRBJ2-1; d_gene: TRBD2; abundance: few; v_gene: TRBV6-2/TRBV6-3; CDR3aa: CASSYPTGSGRGGYEQFF; CDR3nt: TGTGCCAGCAGTTATCCCACGGGTAGCGGGAGGGGGGGCTATGAGCAGTTCTTC
j_gene: TRBJ2-4; d_gene: TRBD2; abundance: .; v_gene: TRBV20-1; CDR3aa: CSAGTGGPNIQYF; CDR3nt: TGCAGTGCTGGGACGGGAGGACCAAACATTCAGTACTTC
j_gene: TRBJ2-5; d_gene: TRBD2; abundance: many; v_gene: TRBV5-6; CDR3aa: CASSSHPLADQETQYF; CDR3nt: TGTGCCAGCAGCTCACACCCTCTAGCGGACCAAGAGACCCAGTACTTC
j_gene: TRBJ2-7; d_gene: .; abundance: few; v_gene: TRBV20-1; CDR3aa: CSARDFQTGSSYEQYF; CDR3nt: TGCAGTGCTAGAGATTTCCAGACGGGCAGCTCCTACGAGCAGTACTTC